This T cell receptor beta chain was recovered during a study of blood T cell repertoires in COVID-19. Study-wide context: The samples span acute and convalescent COVID-19 from the United States, Italy and Spain. T cells, B-cell-depleted T cells, or PBMCs provided the cDNA or gDNA that served as material.

Per the authors' pipeline: Counts of nucleated cells, estimated from reference gene primer amplification, were obtained. The table came from immunoSEQ multiplex PCR; TCRdb's copy has only in-frame clones and leaves some out. V, J and clone size reflect that table, while D and trimming were determined from the DNA. The profile covers approximately 120,000 clones, with 65% to 90% appearing a single time and over 25% taken by the ten largest. The germline CDR1 and CDR2 sequences are MNHEY and SVGAGI. With V trimmed by 6 bases and J by 3 bases, 3 bases remained unmatched. The CDR3 contains 13 residues. This clone turned up a few times.

The rearrangement joins TRBV6-5 to TRBJ1-1; TRBD1 matches 8 bases. The sequence derives from a woman aged 80 or over with acute or convalescent COVID-19. Input material: peripheral blood. In nucleotides, the CDR3 is TGTGCCAGCAGAACAGGGGGATACACTGAAGCTTTCTTT. This codes for CASRTGGYTEAFF.